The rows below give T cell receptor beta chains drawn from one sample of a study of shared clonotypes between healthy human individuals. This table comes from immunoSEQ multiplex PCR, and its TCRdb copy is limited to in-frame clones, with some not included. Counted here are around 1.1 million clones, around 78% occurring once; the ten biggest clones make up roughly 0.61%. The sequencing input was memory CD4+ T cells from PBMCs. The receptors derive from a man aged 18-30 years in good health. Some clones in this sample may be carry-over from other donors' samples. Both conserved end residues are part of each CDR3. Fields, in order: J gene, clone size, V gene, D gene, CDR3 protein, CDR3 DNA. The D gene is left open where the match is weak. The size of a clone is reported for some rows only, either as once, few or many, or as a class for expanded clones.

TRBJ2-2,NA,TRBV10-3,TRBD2,CAISESPGTSGSLHNGELFF,TGTGCCATCAGTGAGTCGCCCGGGACTAGCGGGAGCCTACACAACGGGGAGCTGTTTTTT
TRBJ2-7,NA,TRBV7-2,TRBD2,CASSLGPGTSGSYEQYF,TGTGCCAGCAGCTTAGGACCCGGGACTAGCGGCTCCTACGAGCAGTACTTC
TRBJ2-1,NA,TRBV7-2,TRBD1,CASSLVGTGGRNEQFF,TGTGCCAGCAGCTTAGTTGGGACAGGGGGTCGGAATGAGCAGTTCTTC
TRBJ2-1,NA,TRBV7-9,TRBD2,CASSGGLVILDEQFF,TGTGCCAGCAGCGGCGGACTAGTGATTCTGGATGAGCAGTTCTTC
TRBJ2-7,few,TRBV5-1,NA,CASSFGFGDRSYEQYF,TGCGCCAGCAGCTTTGGATTCGGGGACCGCTCCTACGAGCAGTACTTC
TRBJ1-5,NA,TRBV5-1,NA,CASSLSQGNQPQHF,TGCGCCAGCAGCTTATCGCAGGGGAATCAGCCCCAGCATTTT
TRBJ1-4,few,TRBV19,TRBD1,CASSPPGQGGKLFF,TGTGCCAGTAGTCCACCTGGACAGGGGGGAAAACTGTTTTTT
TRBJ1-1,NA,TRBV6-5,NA,CASSRPTGNTEAFF,TGTGCCAGCAGTCGCCCTACAGGGAACACTGAAGCTTTCTTT
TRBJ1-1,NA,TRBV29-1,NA,CSAGTGNTEAFF,TGCAGCGCCGGGACGGGGAACACTGAAGCTTTCTTT
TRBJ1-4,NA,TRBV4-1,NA,CASSQIRTRPGEKLFF,TGCGCCAGCAGCCAGATCCGGACACGGCCGGGGGAAAAACTGTTTTTT
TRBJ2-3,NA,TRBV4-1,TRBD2,CASSQVNSGRDGDTQYF,TGCGCCAGCAGCCAAGTGAATAGCGGGAGGGATGGAGATACGCAGTATTTT
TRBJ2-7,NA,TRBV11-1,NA,CASSLRVIAEFSSYEQYF,TGTGCCAGCAGCTTAAGGGTTATAGCGGAATTCAGCTCCTACGAGCAGTACTTC
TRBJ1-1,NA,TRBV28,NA,CASSVSIVTGEAFF,TGTGCCAGCAGCGTAAGCATCGTGACGGGTGAAGCTTTCTTT
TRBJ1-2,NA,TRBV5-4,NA,CASSPPPGDRDYGYTF,TGTGCCAGCAGCCCGCCGCCAGGGGATCGGGACTATGGCTACACCTTC
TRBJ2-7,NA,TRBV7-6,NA,CASSLQRSSYEQYF,TGTGCCAGCAGCCTACAGCGTTCCTCCTACGAGCAGTACTTC
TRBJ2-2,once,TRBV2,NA,CASSEWTPNTGELFF,TGTGCCAGCAGTGAATGGACACCGAACACCGGGGAGCTGTTTTTT
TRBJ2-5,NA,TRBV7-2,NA,CASSRQRGETQYF,TGTGCCAGCAGCCGACAGCGAGGAGAGACCCAGTACTTC
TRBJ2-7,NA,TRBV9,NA,CASSVEVNTYEQYF,TGTGCCAGCAGCGTAGAGGTCAACACCTACGAGCAGTACTTC
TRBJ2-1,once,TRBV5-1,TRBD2,CASSPLAGGPSNEQFF,TGCGCCAGCAGCCCGTTAGCGGGAGGGCCGAGCAATGAGCAGTTCTTC
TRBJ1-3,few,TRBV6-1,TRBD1,CASSAGTASGNTIYF,TGTGCCAGCAGTGCCGGGACAGCCTCTGGAAACACCATATATTTT
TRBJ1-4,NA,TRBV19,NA,CASSIIDATNEKLFF,TGTGCCAGTAGTATTATCGATGCAACTAATGAAAAACTGTTTTTT
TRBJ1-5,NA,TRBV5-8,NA,CASSPGREGQPQHF,TGTGCCAGCAGCCCCGGCAGGGAAGGTCAGCCCCAGCATTTT
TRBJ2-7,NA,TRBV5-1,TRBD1,CASSKDRGYYEQYF,TGCGCCAGCAGCAAAGACAGGGGCTACTACGAGCAGTACTTC
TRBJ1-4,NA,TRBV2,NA,CASSEGQLLNEKLFF,TGTGCCAGCAGTGAAGGGCAGCTCTTAAATGAAAAACTGTTTTTT
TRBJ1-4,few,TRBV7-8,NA,CASSPATLATNEKLFF,TGTGCCAGCAGCCCAGCGACGCTGGCAACTAATGAAAAACTGTTTTTT
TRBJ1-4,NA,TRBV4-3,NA,CASSQEAGLNEKLFF,TGCGCCAGCAGCCAAGAGGCGGGGTTGAATGAAAAACTGTTTTTT
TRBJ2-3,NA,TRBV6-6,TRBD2,CASSRPSGPRTDTQYF,TGTGCCAGCAGCAGGCCTAGCGGCCCTCGCACAGATACGCAGTATTTT